This record concerns one T cell receptor (beta chain) sequence. The sample is drawn from a study of T cell repertoires in cytomegalovirus infection. Study at large: Evidence of both CMV infection and a matching HLA type came from public TCR beta signatures.

CDR1 is LNHNV, CDR2 YYDKDF, per germline (reference sequence). V dropped 6 bases and J dropped 0 bases, with 15 bases sitting between them. The CDR3 has 16 amino acids. TCRdb redid the calling of the reads with MiXCR, one entry per CDR3 protein. This table holds under 300,000 distinct CDR3 sequences, 10% to 15% found once. The genes are TRBV15 and TRBJ2-1; TRBD1 is a possible D gene (6 bases). The material sequenced was PBMCs. The receptor was isolated from a human donor in good health (CMV status not recorded). Some clones in this sample may be carry-over from other donors' samples. The CDR3 sequence: CATRPRTGSSYNEQFF. The CDR3 nucleotides read TGTGCCACCAGACCTCGCACAGGGAGCTCCTACAATGAGCAGTTCTTC.